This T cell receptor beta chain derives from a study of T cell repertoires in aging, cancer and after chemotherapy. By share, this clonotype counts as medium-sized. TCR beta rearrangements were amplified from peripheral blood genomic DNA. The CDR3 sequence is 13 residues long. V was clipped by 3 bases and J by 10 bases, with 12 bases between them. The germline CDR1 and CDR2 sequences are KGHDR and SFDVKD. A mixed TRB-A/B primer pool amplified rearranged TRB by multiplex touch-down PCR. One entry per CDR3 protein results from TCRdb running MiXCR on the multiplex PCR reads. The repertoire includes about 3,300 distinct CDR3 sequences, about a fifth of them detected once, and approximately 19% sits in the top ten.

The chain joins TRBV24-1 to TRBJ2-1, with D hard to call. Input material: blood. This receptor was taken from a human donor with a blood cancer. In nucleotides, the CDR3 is TGTGCCACCAGTGATGACGATTACGACGAGCAGTTCTTC. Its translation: CATSDDDYDEQFF.